These 12 T cell receptor beta chains share one sample of origin, sequenced in a study of blood T cell repertoires in COVID-19. Profiled with immunoSEQ multiplex PCR; TCRdb holds only in-frame clones, not every one. Of nearly 35,000 clones listed, over 75% were seen once; the top ten hold roughly 44%. The source material was peripheral blood. These receptors were collected from a human donor in a cohort sampled during active COVID-19.

This sequence joins TRBV5-4 and TRBJ2-2, with 7 bases aligning to TRBD2. V gave up 10 bases and J gave up 4 bases; unmatched junction bases: 13. The CDR3 extends over 15 amino acids. Germline loops: CDR1 SGHNT, CDR2 YYREEE (reference sequence). CDR3 sequence: CASERGGAGTGELFF. In DNA, the CDR3 is TGTGCCTCTGAACGGGGAGGGGCTGGCACCGGGGAGCTGTTTTTT.

The chain recombines TRBV5-5 with TRBJ1-3; D might be TRBD1 (5 bases). The CDR3 spans 15 residues. Trimming cost V 1 base and J 0 bases, with 8 bases left between them. Germline lookup yields CDR1 SGHKS and CDR2 YYEKEE (reference sequence). The chain's CDR3 is CASSLPTDSGNTIYF. Written as DNA, the CDR3 is TGTGCCAGCAGCTTGCCGACAGACTCTGGAAACACCATATATTTT.

This rearrangement joins TRBV4-3 to TRBJ2-6, with D maybe TRBD1 (5 bases). The CDR3 extends over 17 amino acids. Between the trimmed V and J ends, which lost 3 bases and 0 bases, there was a span of 12 bases. Germline values: CDR1 LGHNA, CDR2 YSLEER. As DNA, the CDR3 is TGCGCCAGCAGCCATGCCATGACAGCCTCTGGGGCCAACGTCCTGACTTTC. Translated: CASSHAMTASGANVLTF.

The chain joins TRBV11-2 to TRBJ2-1; 7 nucleotides match TRBD2. J was trimmed by 2 bases and V by 2 bases; bases with no gene match: 3. This CDR3 has 15 residues. The germline CDR1 and CDR2 sequences are SGHAT and FQNNGV. As DNA, the CDR3 is TGTGCCAGCAGCTTAAACGGGGGGACCTACAATGAGCAGTTCTTC. Protein: CASSLNGGTYNEQFF.

V is TRBV4-3 and J is TRBJ1-1; TRBD1 agrees at 8 bases. J was trimmed by 4 bases and V by 0 bases; bases with no gene match: 4. Germline V gives CDR1 LGHNA, CDR2 YSLEER. The CDR3 totals 15 residues. The CDR3 loop is CASSQDGTGGTEAFF. DNA of the CDR3: TGCGCCAGCAGCCAAGACGGGACAGGCGGCACTGAAGCTTTCTTT.

This chain links TRBV5-1 with TRBJ2-7, with D tentatively TRBD2 (6 bases). Germline values: CDR1 SGHRS, CDR2 YFSETQ. This CDR3 contains 12 residues. V was clipped by 4 bases and J by 7 bases, with 12 bases between them. CDR3 sequence: CASSPAGREQYF. DNA of the CDR3: TGCGCCAGCAGCCCGGCGGGACGTGAGCAGTACTTC.

This chain connects TRBV5-5 to TRBJ1-5, with 11 bases aligning to TRBD1. Germline values: CDR1 SGHKS, CDR2 YYEKEE (reference sequence). This CDR3 contains 15 residues. V gave up 0 bases and J gave up 6 bases; unmatched junction bases: 2. The CDR3 nucleotides are TGTGCCAGCAGCTTGGGTGGGACAGGGGGTCAGCCCCAGCATTTT. This translates into CASSLGGTGGQPQHF.

The chain couples TRBV4-3 to TRBJ1-6, with D perhaps matching TRBD1 (5 bases). This CDR3 contains 19 residues. Germline values: CDR1 LGHNA, CDR2 YSLEER. Trimming stripped 3 bases from V and 5 bases from J, with 23 bases between. In nucleotides, the CDR3 is TGCGCCAGCAGCCAGGATACGATGGTGGGCAGGGCGGATAATTCACCCCTCCACTTT. Its translation: CASSQDTMVGRADNSPLHF.

The chain links TRBV6-6 to TRBJ2-1; tentatively, D is TRBD1 (6 bases). The length of the CDR3 is 16 residues. The germline V and J ends were trimmed by 2 bases and 6 bases, with 17 bases remaining between them. CDR1 MNHNY and CDR2 SVGAGI come from the germline V gene (reference sequence). CDR3 protein: CASSYGWQGPVNEQFF. As DNA, the CDR3 is TGTGCCAGCAGTTACGGTTGGCAGGGGCCTGTCAATGAGCAGTTCTTC.

V and J are TRBV3-1 (or the pseudogene TRBV3-2) and TRBJ2-7; 7 bases align to TRBD2. Unmatched junction bases numbered 3, after V lost 1 base and J lost 3 bases. The CDR3 totals 14 residues. From germline, CDR1 is LGHDT and CDR2 YNNKEL (reference sequence). The CDR3 protein is CASSQGEGFYEQYF. In DNA, the CDR3 is TGTGCCAGCAGCCAAGGGGAGGGGTTCTACGAGCAGTACTTC.

The chain is built from TRBV9 and TRBJ1-5; 7 nucleotides match TRBD1. The trim removed 3 bases at V and 3 bases at J, leaving 6 bases unmatched. This CDR3 spans 15 amino acids. Germline values: CDR1 SGDLS, CDR2 YYNGEE. The chain's CDR3 is CASSALGQSNQPQHF. In DNA form, the CDR3 reads TGTGCCAGCAGCGCCTTGGGACAGTCCAATCAGCCCCAGCATTTT. Filled out from reference TRBV9 and TRBJ1-5, the complete variable domain reads DSGVTQTPKHLITATGQRVTLRCSPRSGDLSVYWYQQSLDQGLQFLIQYYNGEERAKGNILERFSAQQFPDLHSELNLSSLELGDSALYFCASSALGQSNQPQHFGDGTRLSIL.

The rearrangement uses TRBV7-3 and TRBJ2-3; D gene ambiguous. Germline loops: CDR1 SGHTA, CDR2 FQGTGA. CDR3 length: 12 residues. V shed 4 bases and J shed 3 bases, with 5 bases lying between them. CDR3 in DNA: TGTGCCAGCAGCTCGTCGACAGATACGCAGTATTTT. Encoded protein: CASSSSTDTQYF. The full variable domain, with the rest looked up from reference TRBV7-3 and TRBJ2-3, is GAGVSQTPSNKVTEKGKYVELRCDPISGHTALYWYRQSLGQGPEFLIYFQGTGAADDSGLPNDRFFAVRPEGSVSTLKIQRTERGDSAVYLCASSSSTDTQYFGPGTRLTVL.